This T cell receptor beta chain was identified during a study of blood T cell repertoires in COVID-19 (TCRdb year 2020). Background for the entire study: Collaborator samples came from the United States, Italy and Spain and covered acute and convalescent phases of COVID-19. Samples came from the ongoing ImmuneRACE study (first 160 participants) plus 1,254 subjects from 6 global collaborators. Subjects who had been exposed to COVID-19, were actively infected with it, or had recovered from it provided the deeply sampled blood TCRbeta repertoires that made up the dataset. Where HLA class I and class II types were available, the types were taken from metadata supplied by the sample provider, not from assay-based typing. Nearly every sample came with metadata listing a de-identified subject ID, COVID-19 status, age in years and sex. The repertoires were made available in a free public database intended to serve as a resource for research on the immune response to SARS-CoV-2. The prospective study material was composed of cDNA or gDNA derived from T cells, B-cell-depleted T cells, or PBMCs.

V has 4 bases trimmed and J has 5 bases trimmed; junction bases matching no gene number 7. The CDR3 contains 14 residues, cysteine and phenylalanine counted. Of all the DNA, just the CDR3 is kept, 42 bases in frame from base 1. Via the germline V gene, CDR1 is SGHRS and CDR2 YFSETQ. As to this clone: Which antigen it targets is not known. The sample holds no much larger clone one base away, and base qualities are not on file.

General conclusions and limits of the study: The amount of clinical and demographic metadata varied by source and participant and was provided uncurated.

TCRbeta CDR3 regions were amplified from genomic DNA by means of the immunoSEQ Assay, a bias-controlled multiplex PCR. On the study's bioinformatics: Nucleated cell counts per sample were estimated from amplification of reference gene primers within the assay. To quantify the absolute abundance of each unique TCRbeta CDR3 rearrangement, sequence reads were collapsed and filtered. Productive Simpson clonality was computed per sample as the square root of Simpson's diversity index over productive rearrangements. TCRdb stores this immuneACCESS table with in-frame sequences only. Part of the clones is absent; in the studies checked, under half of the shortfall reflects unresolved V genes, and no reason is known for the rest. V and J calls and clone size are copied from that table; D and trimming were computed from the DNA. The sample yields 110,000 to 150,000 clones; nearly 85% were counted once. The ten largest account for 40% to 55% of the sample.

Collaborating institutions collected whole blood in K2EDTA tubes following their own protocols. For TCRbeta analysis, collaborator samples were shipped as frozen whole blood, as isolated PBMCs, or as DNA extracted from either sample type. Sequences were obtained from peripheral blood. The chain is assembled from TRBV5-1 and TRBJ1-2, with 8 central nucleotides matching TRBD1. This clonotype originated in a human donor in a cohort sampled during active COVID-19. The base sequence is TGCGCCAGCAGCGCAACCGGGACAGGTTATGGCTACACCTTC. Translated, this gives CASSATGTGYGYTF.